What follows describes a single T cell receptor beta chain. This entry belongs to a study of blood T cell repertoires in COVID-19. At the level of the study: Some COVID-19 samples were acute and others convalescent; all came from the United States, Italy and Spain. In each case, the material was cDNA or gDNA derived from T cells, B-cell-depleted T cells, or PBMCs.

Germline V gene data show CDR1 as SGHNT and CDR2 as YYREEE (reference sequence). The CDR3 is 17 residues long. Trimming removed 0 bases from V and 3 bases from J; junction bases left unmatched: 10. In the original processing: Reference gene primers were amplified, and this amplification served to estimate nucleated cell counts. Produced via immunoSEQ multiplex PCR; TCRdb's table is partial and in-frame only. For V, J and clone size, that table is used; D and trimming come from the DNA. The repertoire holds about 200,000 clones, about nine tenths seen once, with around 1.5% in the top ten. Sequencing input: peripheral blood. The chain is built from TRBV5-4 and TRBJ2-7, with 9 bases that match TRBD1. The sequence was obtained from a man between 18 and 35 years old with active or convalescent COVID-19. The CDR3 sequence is CASSLGPYPGQGYEQYF. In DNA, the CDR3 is TGTGCCAGCAGCTTGGGTCCCTATCCGGGACAGGGCTACGAGCAGTACTTC. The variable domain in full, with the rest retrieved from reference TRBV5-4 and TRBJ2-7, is ETGVTQSPTHLIKTRGQQVTLRCSSQSGHNTVSWYQQALGQGPQFIFQYYREEENGRGNFPPRFSGLQFPNYSSELNVNALELDDSALYLCASSLGPYPGQGYEQYFGPGTRLTVT.